This TCR beta chain was documented in a study of blood T cell repertoires in COVID-19. This CDR3 comprises 18 residues. Unmatched junction bases numbered 7, after V lost 4 bases and J lost 3 bases. Germline V CDR1 and CDR2: SEHNR, FQNEAQ (reference sequence). Data came from immunoSEQ multiplex PCR; TCRdb stores just in-frame clones and leaves some out. The repertoire holds some 120,000 clones, with 85% to 90% as singletons. Sequenced input: peripheral blood. V is TRBV7-9 and J is TRBJ2-2, with TRBD2 identical over 14 bases. The origin of this receptor is a man in his fifties or sixties with acute or convalescent COVID-19. The DNA of the CDR3 is TGTGCCAGCAGCTCGACTAGCGGGAGGGGGAAGTACACCGGGGAGCTGTTTTTT. The encoded protein is CASSSTSGRGKYTGELFF.